The entry below describes one T cell receptor beta chain. Its antigen remains unidentified. Researchers used 5'RACE with constant-segment primers to make TCR alpha and TCR beta cDNA libraries that carry sample barcodes and UMIs. TCRdb reprocessed the 5' RACE reads with MiXCR, giving one entry per CDR3 protein. Of some 200,000 distinct CDR3 sequences in the sample, approximately 10% were seen once. This sample stems from a study of T-cell memory formation after mild COVID-19. Overall study results and limits: Certain responding clones were present in pre-infection memory, suggesting participation of cross-reactive memory. CD8+ contracting clones occupied EMRA, while CD4+ ones occupied mainly CM and EM.

Germline CDR1 reads SGHVS; CDR2 reads FQNEAQ. Trimming stripped 5 bases from V and 0 bases from J, with 16 bases between. The CDR3 is 16 residues long. The sequence was collected from a man in his late teens or twenties who had mild COVID-19 (a few samples of this study predate the infection). Cell type and time point are not known. The gene calls are TRBV7-8 and TRBJ1-1; TRBD1 might be the D (5 bases). Sequenced: PBMCs or a T cell subset sorted from them (not recorded which). The CDR3 is CASSVVQVFMNTEAFF. CDR3 coding DNA: TGTGCCAGCAGCGTGGTACAGGTATTCATGAACACTGAAGCTTTCTTT. The entire variable domain, with the rest obtained from reference TRBV7-8 and TRBJ1-1, is as follows: GAGVSQSPRYKVAKRGQDVALRCDPISGHVSLFWYQQALGQGPEFLTYFQNEAQLDKSGLPSDRFFAERPEGSVSTLKIQRTQQEDSAVYLCASSVVQVFMNTEAFFGQGTRLTVV.